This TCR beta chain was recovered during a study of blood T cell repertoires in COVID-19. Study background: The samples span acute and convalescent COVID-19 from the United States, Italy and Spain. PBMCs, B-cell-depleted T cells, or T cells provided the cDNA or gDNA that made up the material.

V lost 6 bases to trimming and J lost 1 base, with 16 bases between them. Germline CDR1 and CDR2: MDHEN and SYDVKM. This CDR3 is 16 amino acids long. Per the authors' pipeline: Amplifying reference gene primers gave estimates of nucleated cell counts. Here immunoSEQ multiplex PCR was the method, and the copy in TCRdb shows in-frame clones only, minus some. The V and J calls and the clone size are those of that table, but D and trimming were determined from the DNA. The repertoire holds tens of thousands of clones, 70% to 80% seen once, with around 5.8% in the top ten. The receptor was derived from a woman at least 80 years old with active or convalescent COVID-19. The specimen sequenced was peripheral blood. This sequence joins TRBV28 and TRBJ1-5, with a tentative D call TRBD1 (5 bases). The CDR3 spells CASSLPGLLSNQPQHF. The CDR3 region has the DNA TGTGCCAGCAGCCTCCCGGGACTACTCAGCAATCAGCCCCAGCATTTT. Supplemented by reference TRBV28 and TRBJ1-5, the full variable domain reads DVKVTQSSRYLVKRTGEKVFLECVQDMDHENMFWYRQDPGLGLRLIYFSYDVKMKEKGDIPEGYSVSREKKERFSLILESASTNQTSMYLCASSLPGLLSNQPQHFGDGTRLSIL.